One sample yielded the 13 T cell receptor beta chains listed below, sequenced in a study of lymphopenia after photon versus proton radiotherapy. Sequenced by immunoSEQ multiplex PCR; TCRdb stores in-frame clones only, minus some. Of roughly 30,000 clones detected, roughly 86% appear once; the ten largest clones hold 50%. The starting material was peripheral blood, obtained from a patient treated with proton-based radiotherapy. The receptors were sampled from a woman aged 60-70 years with cholangiocarcinoma. Some clones in this sample may be carry-over from other donors' samples.

V and J are TRBV29-1 and TRBJ2-7; no clear D gene. The germline CDR1 and CDR2 sequences are SQVTM and ANQGSEA. Trimming left V 6 bases short and J 5 bases short, with 23 bases between. The CDR3 sequence is 15 residues long. The CDR3: CSVAPSWQAQDEQYF. DNA of the CDR3: TGCAGCGTGGCCCCCTCTTGGCAGGCGCAGGACGAGCAGTACTTC.

This chain connects TRBV2 to TRBJ2-5; 9 bases fit TRBD2. Trimming at V came to 3 bases and at J to 4 bases, leaving 12 bases not matched to a gene. Germline V gene data show CDR1 as SNHLY and CDR2 as FYNNEI. The CDR3 is 17 residues long. The CDR3 region has the DNA TGTGCCAGCAGTGATCCGGGCCTTGCGGGAGGGTCAGAGACCCAGTACTTC. Translation gives CASSDPGLAGGSETQYF.

This chain's CDR3 is CASSSIAGTASGGYTF. CDR3 coding DNA: TGTGCCAGCAGCTCAATCGCCGGGACAGCCTCCGGGGGCTACACCTTC. The chain uses TRBV5-4 and TRBJ1-2; TRBD1 agrees at 7 bases. The CDR3 loop spans 16 amino acids. V gave up 3 bases and J gave up 8 bases; unmatched junction bases: 16. Germline CDR1 is SGHNT and CDR2 is YYREEE (reference sequence).

This chain connects TRBV2 to TRBJ2-1; TRBD1 is a possible D gene (5 bases). Germline CDR1 reads SNHLY; CDR2 reads FYNNEI. There are 11 residues in the CDR3. Trimming stripped 1 base from V and 11 bases from J, with 6 bases between. The CDR3 spells CASSEGGKQFF. The CDR3, as DNA: TGTGCCAGCAGTGAAGGGGGCAAGCAGTTCTTC.

The chain combines TRBV11-2 with TRBJ1-3; D is undetermined. Trimming took off 0 bases at V and 0 bases at J, with 9 bases between the two ends. The germline V gene has CDR1 SGHAT and CDR2 FQNNGV. This CDR3 comprises 16 residues. CDR3 DNA sequence: TGTGCCAGCAGCTTAGATCCCCTCATCTCTGGAAACACCATATATTTT. Protein sequence: CASSLDPLISGNTIYF.

This clone was detected once. This chain joins TRBV5-1 and TRBJ1-6; D may be TRBD1 (6 bases). This CDR3 has 15 amino acids. Per the germline V gene, CDR1 is SGHRS and CDR2 is YFSETQ. V lost 0 bases to trimming and J lost 8 bases, with 12 bases between them. CDR3: CASSLGLTGYSPLHF. In nucleotides, the CDR3 is TGCGCCAGCAGCTTGGGACTAACAGGGTATTCACCCCTCCACTTT.

In its sample, this clone was seen once. The rearrangement uses TRBV2 and TRBJ1-4; D might be TRBD1 (6 bases). Looked up from germline, CDR1 is SNHLY and CDR2 is FYNNEI. CDR3 length: 13 residues. V was pared by 9 bases and J by 6 bases, with 14 bases between. The CDR3 DNA reads as TGTGCCAGTTACTACAGGGAGTATGAAAAACTGTTTTTT. Its protein is CASYYREYEKLFF.

The chain joins TRBV5-1 to TRBJ1-1; TRBD1 might be the D (5 bases). Germline CDR1 SGHRS, CDR2 YFSETQ. The V end lost 4 bases, the J end lost 7 bases, and 14 bases lay between the germline ends. This CDR3 has 13 amino acids. CDR3 region: CASSDGTMDEAFF. DNA for the CDR3: TGCGCCAGCAGCGATGGGACGATGGATGAAGCTTTCTTT. The full variable domain, with the rest looked up from reference TRBV5-1 and TRBJ1-1, is KAGVTQTPRYLIKTRGQQVTLSCSPISGHRSVSWYQQTPGQGLQFLFEYFSETQRNKGNFPGRFSGRQFSNSRSEMNVSTLELGDSALYLCASSDGTMDEAFFGQGTRLTVV.

The sample holds a few counts of this clone. The chain combines TRBV7-3 with TRBJ2-5; 11 nucleotides match TRBD2. This CDR3 has 16 amino acids. Germline loops: CDR1 SGHTA, CDR2 FQGTGA. V lost 3 bases, J lost 2 bases, and 5 bases stayed unmatched. The CDR3 sequence is CASSFLAGGSQETQYF. In nucleotides, the CDR3 is TGTGCCAGCAGCTTCTTAGCGGGGGGGTCACAAGAGACCCAGTACTTC.

The J gene is TRBJ1-1, the V gene TRBV27; no clear D gene. Germline V gene sequence: CDR1 MNHEY, CDR2 SMNVEV (reference sequence). V was trimmed by 6 bases and J by 2 bases, leaving 10 bases between them. The CDR3 consists of 13 residues. CDR3 sequence reads: CASRSLGNTEAFF. The DNA of the CDR3 is TGTGCCAGCAGGTCCCTGGGAAACACTGAAGCTTTCTTT.

In its sample, this clone was seen once. The chain couples TRBV19 to TRBJ1-5; D possibly corresponds to TRBD1 (5 bases). Trimming took off 7 bases at V and 10 bases at J, with 23 bases between the two ends. This CDR3 region has 15 residues. Per germline, CDR1 LNHDA and CDR2 SQIVND (reference sequence). This CDR3 is CASTLPGTGDGPQHF. The CDR3 region has the DNA TGTGCCAGTACCTTGCCCGGGACCGGCGACGGACCCCAGCATTTT.

The chain joins TRBV7-9 to TRBJ2-2; D unclear. CDR1 and CDR2 from the germline V gene are SEHNR and FQNEAQ (reference sequence). Trimming took 3 bases from V and 1 from J, leaving 9 bases between them. The CDR3 is made up of 15 amino acids. The CDR3 here is CASSFFSRNTGELFF. The CDR3 region has the DNA TGTGCCAGCAGCTTTTTTAGTAGGAACACCGGGGAGCTGTTTTTT. The full variable domain, rest sourced from reference TRBV7-9 and TRBJ2-2, is DTGVSQNPRHKITKRGQNVTFRCDPISEHNRLYWYRQTLGQGPEFLTYFQNEAQLEKSRLLSDRFSAERPKGSFSTLEIQRTEQGDSAMYLCASSFFSRNTGELFFGEGSRLTVL.

The chain uses TRBV25-1 and TRBJ1-1; D perhaps matches TRBD1 (5 bases). V was clipped by 4 bases and J by 0 bases, with 9 bases between them. Germline V gives CDR1 MGHDK, CDR2 SYGVNS. This CDR3 has 14 residues. The CDR3 DNA sequence: TGTGCCAGCAGTGCGACAGCCATGAACACTGAAGCTTTCTTT. This encodes CASSATAMNTEAFF.